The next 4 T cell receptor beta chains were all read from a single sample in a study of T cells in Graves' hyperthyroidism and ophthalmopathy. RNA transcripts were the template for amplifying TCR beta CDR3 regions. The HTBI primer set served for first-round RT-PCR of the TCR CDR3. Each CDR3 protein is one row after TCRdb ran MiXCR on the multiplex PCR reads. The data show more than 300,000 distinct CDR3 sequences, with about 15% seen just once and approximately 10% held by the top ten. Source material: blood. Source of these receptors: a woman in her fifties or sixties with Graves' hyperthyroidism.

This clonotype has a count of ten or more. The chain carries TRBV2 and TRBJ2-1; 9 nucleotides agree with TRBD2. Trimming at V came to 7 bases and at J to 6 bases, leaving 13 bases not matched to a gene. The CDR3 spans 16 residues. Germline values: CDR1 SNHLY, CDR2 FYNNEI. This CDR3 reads CASTLKGLAGLNEQFF. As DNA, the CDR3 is TGTGCCAGCACCCTAAAAGGGCTAGCGGGGCTCAATGAGCAGTTCTTC.

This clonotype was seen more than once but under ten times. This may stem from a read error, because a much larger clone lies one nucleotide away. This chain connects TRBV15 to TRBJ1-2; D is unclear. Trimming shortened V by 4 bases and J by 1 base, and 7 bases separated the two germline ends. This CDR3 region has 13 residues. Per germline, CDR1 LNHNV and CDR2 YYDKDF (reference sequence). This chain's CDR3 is CATSTHDNYGYTF. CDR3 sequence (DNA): TGTGCCACCAGCACCCACGATAACTATGGCTACACCTTC.

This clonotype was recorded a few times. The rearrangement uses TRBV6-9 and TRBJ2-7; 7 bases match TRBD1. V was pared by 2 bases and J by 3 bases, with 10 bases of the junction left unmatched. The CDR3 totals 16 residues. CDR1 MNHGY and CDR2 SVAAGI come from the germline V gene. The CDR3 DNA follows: TGTGCCAGCAGTTATAACGCCACAGGGGAAGGCTACGAGCAGTACTTC. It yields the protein CASSYNATGEGYEQYF.

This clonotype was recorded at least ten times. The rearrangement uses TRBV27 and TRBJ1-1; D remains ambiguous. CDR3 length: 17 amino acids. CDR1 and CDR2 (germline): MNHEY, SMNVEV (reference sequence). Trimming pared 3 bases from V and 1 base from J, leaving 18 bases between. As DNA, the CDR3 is TGTGCCAGCAGTTTGGACCCCCCGGAGGGATCGAACACTGAAGCTTTCTTT. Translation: CASSLDPPEGSNTEAFF.